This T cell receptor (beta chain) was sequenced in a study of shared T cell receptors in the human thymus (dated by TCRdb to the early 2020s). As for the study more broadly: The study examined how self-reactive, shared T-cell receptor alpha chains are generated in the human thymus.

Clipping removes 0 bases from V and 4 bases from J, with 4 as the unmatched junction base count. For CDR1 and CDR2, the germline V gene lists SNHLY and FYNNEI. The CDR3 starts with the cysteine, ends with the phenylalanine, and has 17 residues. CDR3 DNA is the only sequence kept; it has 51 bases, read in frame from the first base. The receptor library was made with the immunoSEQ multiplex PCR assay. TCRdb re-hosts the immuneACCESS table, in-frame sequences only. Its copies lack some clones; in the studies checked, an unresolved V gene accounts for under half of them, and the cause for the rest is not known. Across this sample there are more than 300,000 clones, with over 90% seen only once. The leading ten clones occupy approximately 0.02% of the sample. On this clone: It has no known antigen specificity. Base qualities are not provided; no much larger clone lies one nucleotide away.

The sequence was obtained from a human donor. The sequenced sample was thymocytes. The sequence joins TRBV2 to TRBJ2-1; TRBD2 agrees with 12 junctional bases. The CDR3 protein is CASSEAPTSGGYNEQFF. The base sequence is TGTGCCAGCAGTGAAGCCCCGACTAGCGGGGGATACAATGAGCAGTTCTTC.